A single sample gave rise to the 17 T cell receptor beta chains below, sequenced in a study of blood T cell repertoires in COVID-19. Sequencing used immunoSEQ multiplex PCR; TCRdb keeps in-frame clones, though not all of them. The sample consists of around 200,000 clones, about 88% of them appearing once. The specimen sequenced was peripheral blood. These receptors came from a man in his forties with acute or convalescent COVID-19.

The chain combines TRBV27 with TRBJ2-5; TRBD1 matches 12 bases. The CDR3 loop spans 16 amino acids. Germline CDR1 is MNHEY and CDR2 is SMNVEV (reference sequence). Germline trimming cut 5 bases from V and 4 bases from J; bases unmatched to any gene: 8. The CDR3 protein is CASSPGGGQGAETQYF. The CDR3 DNA reads as TGTGCCAGCAGTCCAGGAGGGGGACAGGGGGCAGAGACCCAGTACTTC.

The chain employs TRBV6-4 and TRBJ2-3; the D is unclear. The germline gives CDR1 MRHNA, CDR2 SNTAGT. There are 14 residues in the CDR3. Between the trimmed V and J ends, which lost 0 bases and 3 bases, there was a span of 7 bases. The CDR3 loop reads CASSDSARTDTQYF. As DNA, the CDR3 is TGTGCCAGCAGTGACTCAGCACGGACAGATACGCAGTATTTT.

The chain is built from TRBV30 and TRBJ1-4; a weak D match, TRBD1 (6 bases). Trimming took 1 base from V and 15 from J, leaving 15 bases between them. Germline CDR1 and CDR2: GTSNPN and SVGIG (reference sequence). The CDR3 totals 12 residues. The CDR3: CAWSDTGNRVFF. For the CDR3, the DNA is TGTGCCTGGAGTGATACAGGGAATAGGGTGTTTTTT.

This rearrangement joins TRBV2 to TRBJ2-7; the D gene is possibly TRBD1 (5 bases). Looked up from germline, CDR1 is SNHLY and CDR2 is FYNNEI. This CDR3 spans 12 amino acids. Deletions cut 6 bases from V and 3 bases from J, with 9 bases between. CDR3 in amino acids: CASRGLSYEQYF. The CDR3 nucleotides read TGTGCCAGCAGGGGGCTGAGCTACGAGCAGTACTTC.

The chain carries TRBV6-5 and TRBJ2-2; D is unresolved. The length of the CDR3 is 15 residues. The germline gives CDR1 MNHEY, CDR2 SVGAGI. The V end lost 2 bases, the J end lost 0 bases, and 7 bases lay between the germline ends. The CDR3 region is CASSYGPPNTGELFF. Here the CDR3 DNA reads TGTGCCAGCAGTTACGGGCCCCCGAACACCGGGGAGCTGTTTTTT.

The J gene is TRBJ1-5, the V gene TRBV18; 12 bases align to TRBD1. With V trimmed by 1 base and J by 5 bases, 6 bases remained unmatched. The germline CDR1 and CDR2 sequences are KGHSH and LQKENI. This CDR3 has 17 residues. The CDR3 spells CASSPQGTGGRYQPQHF. CDR3 sequence (DNA): TGTGCCAGCTCACCACAGGGGACAGGGGGCAGATATCAGCCCCAGCATTTT.

Only a few counts were recorded for this clone. The genes are TRBV3-1 (or the pseudogene TRBV3-2) and TRBJ2-5; D is perhaps TRBD2 (5 bases). The CDR3 extends over 12 amino acids. Germline V gene data show CDR1 as LGHDT and CDR2 as YNNKEL (reference sequence). The V end lost 4 bases, the J end lost 4 bases, and 7 bases lay between the germline ends. The CDR3 nucleotides read TGTGCCAGCAGCCCGGCGGGAGAGACCCAGTACTTC. Translating gives CASSPAGETQYF.

The chain links TRBV5-1 to TRBJ2-1, with 10 bases lining up with TRBD2. V lost 0 bases to trimming and J lost 4 bases; unmatched junction nucleotides: 4. The CDR3 spans 16 residues. CDR1 is SGHRS and CDR2 is YFSETQ in the germline V gene. This CDR3 is CASSLETSGVYNEQFF. CDR3 nucleotide sequence: TGCGCCAGCAGCTTGGAAACTAGCGGGGTATACAATGAGCAGTTCTTC.

The V and J genes are TRBV18 and TRBJ1-5; possibly TRBD1 for D (5 bases). Looked up from germline, CDR1 is KGHSH and CDR2 is LQKENI. V lost 3 bases and J lost 0, with 15 bases in between. The CDR3 has 17 amino acids. CDR3 sequence reads: CASSPWTGGNSNQPQHF. The CDR3 DNA follows: TGTGCCAGCTCACCCTGGACCGGGGGGAATAGCAATCAGCCCCAGCATTTT. Looking up the rest from reference TRBV18 and TRBJ1-5 gives the full variable domain: NAGVMQNPRHLVRRRGQEARLRCSPMKGHSHVYWYRQLPEEGLKFMVYLQKENIIDESGMPKERFSAEFPKEGPSILRIQQVVRGDSAAYFCASSPWTGGNSNQPQHFGDGTRLSIL.

The chain recombines TRBV19 with TRBJ2-2; the D gene is possibly TRBD1 (6 bases). The CDR3 contains 15 residues. CDR1 and CDR2 (germline): LNHDA, SQIVND (reference sequence). V was trimmed by 3 bases and J by 4 bases, leaving 12 bases between them. Here the CDR3 reads CASSMGRGVTGELFF. DNA for the CDR3: TGTGCCAGTAGTATGGGCAGGGGAGTCACCGGGGAGCTGTTTTTT.

The V gene is TRBV7-4, the J gene TRBJ2-7; 8 positions agree with TRBD1. Germline CDR1 SGHVT, CDR2 SQSDAQ. This CDR3 has 14 residues. V lost 5 bases, J lost 4 bases, and 7 bases stayed unmatched. The CDR3 is CASSPRTGRYEQYF. The CDR3 DNA follows: TGTGCCAGCAGCCCCCGGACAGGGAGGTACGAGCAGTACTTC. Combining the CDR3 with reference TRBV7-4 and TRBJ2-7 gives the whole variable domain GAGVSQSPRYKVAKRGRDVALRCDSISGHVTLYWYRQTLGQGSEVLTYSQSDAQRDKSGRPSGRFSAERPERSVSTLKIQRTEQGDSAVYLCASSPRTGRYEQYFGPGTRLTVT.

The V gene is TRBV4-1, the J gene TRBJ2-7, with a possible D match to TRBD1 (8 bases). Trimming removed 4 bases at V and 4 bases at J, with 17 bases between. The CDR3 spans 15 residues. Germline values: CDR1 MGHRA, CDR2 YSYEKL. CDR3 bases: TGCGCCAGCAGCCGCACAGGGGGGGGAAAATACGAGCAGTACTTC. Its translation is CASSRTGGGKYEQYF.

This clone has only one observation. The chain combines TRBV29-1 with TRBJ2-7, with D perhaps matching TRBD1 (5 bases). The CDR3 loop spans 13 amino acids. V lost 6 bases to trimming and J lost 3 bases, with 15 bases between them. Germline CDR1 SQVTM, CDR2 ANQGSEA. The DNA of the CDR3 is TGCAGCGTGTTTGGTCAGGGTCACTACGAGCAGTACTTC. It codes for CSVFGQGHYEQYF.

The chain couples TRBV28 to TRBJ2-7; 7 bases match TRBD1. The CDR3 runs 14 residues. V was clipped by 2 bases and J by 2 bases; unmatched bases: 3. CDR1 and CDR2 (germline): MDHEN, SYDVKM. CDR3 protein: CASSLEGQPYEQYF. The CDR3 nucleotides are TGTGCCAGCAGTTTAGAGGGACAGCCCTACGAGCAGTACTTC.

The chain recombines TRBV5-6 with TRBJ1-1; D is possibly TRBD1 (6 bases). This CDR3 region has 14 residues. Germline V lookup: CDR1 SGHDT, CDR2 YYEEEE. Trimming took off 0 bases at V and 10 bases at J, with 16 bases between the two ends. CDR3 in amino acids: CASSLASTGLGAFF. As DNA, the CDR3 is TGTGCCAGCAGCTTGGCCAGTACAGGGCTCGGAGCTTTCTTT.

The gene calls are TRBV19 and TRBJ2-1; D call uncertain. Germline values: CDR1 LNHDA, CDR2 SQIVND (reference sequence). V was shortened by 4 bases and J by 4 bases, with 5 bases between the two germline ends. The CDR3 has 12 residues. The CDR3: CASSRGYNEQFF. The CDR3 DNA is TGTGCCAGTAGTAGAGGTTACAATGAGCAGTTCTTC.

The rearrangement links TRBV2 to TRBJ1-1; 11 bases map to TRBD1. V lost 8 bases and J lost 0; bases outside the gene matches: 8. This CDR3 has 16 residues. CDR1 is SNHLY, CDR2 FYNNEI, per germline. The CDR3 region has the DNA TGTGCCAGCGGTCCCGGGACAGGGGGTGTGAACACTGAAGCTTTCTTT. Translation: CASGPGTGGVNTEAFF.